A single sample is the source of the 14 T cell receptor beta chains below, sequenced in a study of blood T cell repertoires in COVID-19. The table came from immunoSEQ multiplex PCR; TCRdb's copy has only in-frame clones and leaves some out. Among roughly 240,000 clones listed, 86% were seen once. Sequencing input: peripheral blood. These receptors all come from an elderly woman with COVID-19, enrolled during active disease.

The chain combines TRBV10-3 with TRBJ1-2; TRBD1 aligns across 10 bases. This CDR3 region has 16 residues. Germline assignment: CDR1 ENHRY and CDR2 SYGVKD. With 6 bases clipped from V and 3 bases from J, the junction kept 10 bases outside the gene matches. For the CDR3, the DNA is TGTGCCATCAGATCCGGACCCGGGACAGGGGACTATGGCTACACCTTC. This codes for CAIRSGPGTGDYGYTF.

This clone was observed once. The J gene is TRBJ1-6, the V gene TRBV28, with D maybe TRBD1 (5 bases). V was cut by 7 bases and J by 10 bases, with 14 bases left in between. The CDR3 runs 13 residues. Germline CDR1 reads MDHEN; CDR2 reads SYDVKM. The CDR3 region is CASMGGLGSPLHF. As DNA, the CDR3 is TGTGCCAGCATGGGGGGGTTAGGGTCACCCCTCCACTTT.

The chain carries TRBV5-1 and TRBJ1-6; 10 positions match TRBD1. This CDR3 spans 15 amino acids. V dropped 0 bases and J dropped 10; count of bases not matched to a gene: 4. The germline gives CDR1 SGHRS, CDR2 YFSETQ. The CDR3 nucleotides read TGCGCCAGCAGCTTGGCGACAGGGGGCTCATCACCCCTCCACTTT. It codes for CASSLATGGSSPLHF.

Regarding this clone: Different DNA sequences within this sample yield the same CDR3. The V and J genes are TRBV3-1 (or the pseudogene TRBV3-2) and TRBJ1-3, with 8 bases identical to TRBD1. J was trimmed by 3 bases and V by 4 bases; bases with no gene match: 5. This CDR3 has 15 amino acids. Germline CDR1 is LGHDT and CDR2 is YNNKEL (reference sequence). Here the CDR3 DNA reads TGTGCCAGCAGCCCCTCAGGGACAGGTGGAAACACCATATATTTT. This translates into CASSPSGTGGNTIYF.

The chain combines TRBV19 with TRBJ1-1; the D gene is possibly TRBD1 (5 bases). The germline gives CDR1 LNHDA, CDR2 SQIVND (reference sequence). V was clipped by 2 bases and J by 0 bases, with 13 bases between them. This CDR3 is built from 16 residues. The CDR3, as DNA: TGTGCCAGTAGTATACTCCGGGGGACCATGAACACTGAAGCTTTCTTT. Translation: CASSILRGTMNTEAFF.

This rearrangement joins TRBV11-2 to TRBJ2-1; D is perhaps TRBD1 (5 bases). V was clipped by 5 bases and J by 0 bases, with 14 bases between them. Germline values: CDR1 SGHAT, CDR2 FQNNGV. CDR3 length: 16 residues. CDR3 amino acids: CASSPGHSSSYNEQFF. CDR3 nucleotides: TGTGCCAGCAGCCCAGGACACTCGAGCTCCTACAATGAGCAGTTCTTC.

This chain's CDR3 is CASSSQGKGNEKLFF. The CDR3, as DNA: TGTGCCAGCAGTTCACAGGGGAAGGGGAATGAAAAACTGTTTTTT. The chain is built from TRBV7-2 and TRBJ1-4; the match to TRBD1 covers 7 bases. This CDR3 is built from 15 residues. Germline lookup yields CDR1 SGHTA and CDR2 FQGNSA. The V segment lost 6 bases and the J segment 5 bases; nucleotides outside the gene matches: 9.

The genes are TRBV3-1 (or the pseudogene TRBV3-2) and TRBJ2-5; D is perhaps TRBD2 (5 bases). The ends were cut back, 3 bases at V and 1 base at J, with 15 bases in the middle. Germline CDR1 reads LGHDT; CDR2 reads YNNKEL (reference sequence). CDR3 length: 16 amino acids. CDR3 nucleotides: TGTGCCAGCAGCCAGGTAGGCGGGCGGACCCAAGAGACCCAGTACTTC. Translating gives CASSQVGGRTQETQYF.

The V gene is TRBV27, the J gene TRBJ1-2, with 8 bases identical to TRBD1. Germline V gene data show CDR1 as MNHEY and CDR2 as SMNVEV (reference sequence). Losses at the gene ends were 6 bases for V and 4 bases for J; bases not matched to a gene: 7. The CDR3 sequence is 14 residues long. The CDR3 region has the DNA TGTGCCAGCAGGTCCACAGGGGGGGGCTATGGCTACACCTTC. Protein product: CASRSTGGGYGYTF.

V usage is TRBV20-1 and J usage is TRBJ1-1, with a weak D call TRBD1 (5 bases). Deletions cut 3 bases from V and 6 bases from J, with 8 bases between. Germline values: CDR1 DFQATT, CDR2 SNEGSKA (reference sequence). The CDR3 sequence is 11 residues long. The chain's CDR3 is CSARGHAEAFF. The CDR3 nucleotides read TGCAGTGCTAGGGGGCACGCTGAAGCTTTCTTT.

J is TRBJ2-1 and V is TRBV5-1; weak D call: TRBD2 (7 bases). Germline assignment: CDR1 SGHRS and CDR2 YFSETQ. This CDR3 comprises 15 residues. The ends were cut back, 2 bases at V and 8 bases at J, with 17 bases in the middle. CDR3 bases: TGCGCCAGCAGCTTCGGGCGGGGGCGCCAAGATGAGCAGTTCTTC. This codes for CASSFGRGRQDEQFF.

The CDR3 coding sequence is TGTGCCAGTATGGCGCCAGGAACTAGCAATCAGCCCCAGCATTTT. Protein: CASMAPGTSNQPQHF. The chain carries TRBV19 and TRBJ1-5; the D is unclear. This CDR3 has 15 residues. Germline assignment: CDR1 LNHDA and CDR2 SQIVND (reference sequence). V lost 7 bases, J lost 0 bases, and 13 bases lay in between. Drawing the rest from reference TRBV19 and TRBJ1-5, the complete variable domain is DGGITQSPKYLFRKEGQNVTLSCEQNLNHDAMYWYRQDPGQGLRLIYYSQIVNDFQKGDIAEGYSVSREKKESFPLTVTSAQKNPTAFYLCASMAPGTSNQPQHFGDGTRLSIL.

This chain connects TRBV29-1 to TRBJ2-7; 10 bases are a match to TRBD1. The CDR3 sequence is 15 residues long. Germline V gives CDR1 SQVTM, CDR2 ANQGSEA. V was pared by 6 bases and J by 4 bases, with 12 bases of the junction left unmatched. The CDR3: CSVKPGTGATYEQYF. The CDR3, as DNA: TGCAGCGTGAAACCTGGGACAGGGGCAACTTACGAGCAGTACTTC.

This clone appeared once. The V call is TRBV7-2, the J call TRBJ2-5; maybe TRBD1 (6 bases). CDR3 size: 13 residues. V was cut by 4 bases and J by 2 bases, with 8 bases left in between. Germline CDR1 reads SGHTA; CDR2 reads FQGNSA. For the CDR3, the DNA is TGTGCCAGCAGCTATGGGACACAAGAGACCCAGTACTTC. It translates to CASSYGTQETQYF. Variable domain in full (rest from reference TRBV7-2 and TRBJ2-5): GAGVSQSPSNKVTEKGKDVELRCDPISGHTALYWYRQSLGQGLEFLIYFQGNSAPDKSGLPSDRFSAERTGGSVSTLTIQRTQQEDSAVYLCASSYGTQETQYFGPGTRLLVL.